In its sample, the clone carrying this T cell receptor (beta chain) was seen many times. The data originate from a study of T cells after posttransplantation cyclophosphamide. Generated by immunoSEQ multiplex PCR, the TCRdb table keeps only in-frame clones and is missing some. Sampling found around 5,000 clones, none seen once. With 9 bases clipped from V and 4 bases from J, the junction kept 5 bases outside the gene matches. This CDR3 is 13 amino acids long. CDR1 and CDR2 (germline): LNHDA, SQIVND (reference sequence). Treatment was busulfan-fludarabine conditioning, a marrow graft, and cyclophosphamide on days +3 and +4.

This TCR was sampled from a male patient aged 60 to 75 who received an allogeneic stem cell transplant from a related donor, was CMV-positive, and had acute GVHD only. A subset of T cells may come from the graft donor. This chain links TRBV19 with TRBJ1-5; the match to TRBD1 covers 8 bases. This material consisted of PBMCs, taken about 57 weeks after allogeneic stem cell transplant with posttransplant cyclophosphamide. For the CDR3, the DNA is TGTGCCAGCACTACAGGGGGAAATCAGCCCCAGCATTTT. Translating gives CASTTGGNQPQHF.